The next 6 T cell receptor beta chains were all read from a single sample in a study of blood T cells in healthy people across ages. A sample-barcoded 5' primer and a J-beta primer mix were used in a second PCR of roughly 6 to 12 cycles. One entry per CDR3 protein results from TCRdb running MiXCR on the 5' RACE reads. The table shows 1.5 million to 2 million distinct CDR3 sequences, with roughly 30% occurring only once. Sequenced material: blood. The receptors stem from a woman in her twenties or thirties in good health.

This clonotype was seen once. V usage is TRBV12-3 or TRBV12-4 and J usage is TRBJ2-1; the D gene is possibly TRBD1 (6 bases). The CDR3 totals 14 residues. Between the trimmed V and J ends, which lost 0 bases and 8 bases, there was a span of 11 bases. This CDR3 is CASSLAVGAYEQFF. Here the CDR3 DNA reads TGTGCCAGCAGTTTAGCAGTGGGGGCCTATGAGCAGTTCTTC.

J is TRBJ1-5 and V is TRBV28, with a tentative D call TRBD1 (6 bases). With 11 bases removed from V and 5 bases from J, the gap between germline ends came to 25 bases. This CDR3 is 16 amino acids long. The germline CDR1 and CDR2 sequences are MDHEN and SYDVKM. DNA of the CDR3: TGTGCCGGCACCCTTAGGTTGACAGGAGTCTATCAGCCCCAGCATTTT. Amino acid sequence: CAGTLRLTGVYQPQHF.

This clonotype came up many times. The junction departs from the called germline gene at one end, perhaps through a read error. The gene calls are TRBV29-1 and TRBJ2-1; 7 bases map to TRBD2. CDR1 and CDR2 from the germline V gene are SQVTM and ANQGSEA. This CDR3 contains 16 residues. In DNA, the CDR3 is TGCAGCGCTGAAGGGTCGGGGGGTGACTCCTACAATGAGCAGTTCTTC. It yields the protein CSAEGSGGDSYNEQFF.

The gene calls are TRBV5-1 and TRBJ2-1; maybe TRBD1 (5 bases). Trimming took off 7 bases at V and 0 bases at J, with 17 bases between the two ends. From germline, CDR1 is SGHRS and CDR2 YFSETQ. The CDR3 extends over 16 amino acids. CDR3 in DNA: TGCGCCAGCGCACAGGCCTACCCCAGCTCCTACAATGAGCAGTTCTTC. Translation gives CASAQAYPSSYNEQFF.

This clonotype was picked up a small number of times. This chain uses TRBV3-1 with TRBJ2-1; 9 bases fit TRBD1. CDR1 is LGHDT and CDR2 is YNNKEL in the germline V gene (reference sequence). Losses at the gene ends were 7 bases for V and 4 bases for J; bases not matched to a gene: 11. The CDR3 contains 16 residues. CDR3 nucleotides: TGTGCCAGCAACCATTGGGACAGGGCCGGATACAATGAGCAGTTCTTC. It is translated as CASNHWDRAGYNEQFF.

The rearrangement uses TRBV20-1 and TRBJ2-7; a possible D gene is TRBD2 (5 bases). Germline CDR1 and CDR2: DFQATT and SNEGSKA (reference sequence). The CDR3 sequence is 15 residues long. V lost 3 bases, J lost 7 bases, and 22 bases lay in between. Here the CDR3 DNA reads TGCAGTGCTAGTATTGCCGGGTTAGCGCGGCAGGAGCAGTACTTC. Residues: CSASIAGLARQEQYF.